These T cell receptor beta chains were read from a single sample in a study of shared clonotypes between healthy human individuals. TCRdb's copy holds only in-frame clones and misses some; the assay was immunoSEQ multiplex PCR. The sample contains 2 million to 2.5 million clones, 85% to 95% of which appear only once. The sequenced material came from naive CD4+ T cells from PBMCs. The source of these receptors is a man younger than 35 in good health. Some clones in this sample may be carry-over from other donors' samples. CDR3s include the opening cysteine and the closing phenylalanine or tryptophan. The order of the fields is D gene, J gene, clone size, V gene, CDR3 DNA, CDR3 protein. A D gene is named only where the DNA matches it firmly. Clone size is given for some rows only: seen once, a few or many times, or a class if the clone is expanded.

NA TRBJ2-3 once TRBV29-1 TGCAGCGTTGACGGGCGAGATACGCAGTATTTT CSVDGRDTQYF
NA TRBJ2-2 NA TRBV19 TGTGCCAGTAGTATGAATGCTAGGGACCCCCCTTATTACACCGGGGAGCTGTTTTTT CASSMNARDPPYYTGELFF
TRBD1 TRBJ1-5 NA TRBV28 TGTGCCAGCAGTTTTGGGACAGGGAGAACTCAGCCCCAGCATTTT CASSFGTGRTQPQHF
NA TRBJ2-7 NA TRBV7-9 TGTGCCAGCAGCCCAGGAAGGGTTTCCTACGAGCAGTACTTC CASSPGRVSYEQYF
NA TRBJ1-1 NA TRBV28 TGTGCCAGCAGTTTATTTGGTGAGGGAGCTTTCTTT CASSLFGEGAFF
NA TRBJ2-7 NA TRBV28 TGTGCCAGCAGTTTGCAGGGCTCCGCTTACGAGCAGTACTTC CASSLQGSAYEQYF
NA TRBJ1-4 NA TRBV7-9 TGTGCCAGCAGCCCGACTTGGGGGGCGGTGGAAAAACTGTTTTTT CASSPTWGAVEKLFF
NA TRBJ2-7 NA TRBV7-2 TGTGCCAGCAGCTTGATCGTCGACGGTGCCTACGAGCAGTACTTC CASSLIVDGAYEQYF
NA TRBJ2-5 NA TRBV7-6 TGTGCCAGCAGCTCATACGAGTCAGAGACCCAGTACTTC CASSSYESETQYF
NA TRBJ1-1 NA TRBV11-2 TGTGCCAGCAGCTTAACAGGGTCGGGCACTGAAGCTTTCTTT CASSLTGSGTEAFF
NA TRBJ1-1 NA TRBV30 TGTGCCTGGAGTGTAGGCTCGATCACTGAAGCTTTCTTT CAWSVGSITEAFF
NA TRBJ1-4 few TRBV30 TGTGCCTGGAGTAGCAATGAAAAACTGTTTTTT CAWSSNEKLFF